A selection of T cell receptor beta chains follows, all from one sample in a study of blood T cell repertoires in COVID-19. The assay was immunoSEQ multiplex PCR, and TCRdb's table has in-frame clones only and misses some. The data contain about 120,000 clones, about 90% of them singletons. Source material: peripheral blood. These receptors originate from a woman between 65 and 79 years old with acute or convalescent COVID-19. The CDR3 runs from the conserved cysteine through the conserved F or W. The order of the fields is clone size, D gene, V gene, J gene, CDR3 DNA, CDR3 protein. D genes are given only for firm matches. Where a row states a size, it is once, few, many or the class of an expanded clone; other rows omit it.

>few|.|TRBV5-1|TRBJ1-2
TGCGCCAGCAGCCCGGACAGTTCTAACTATGGCTACACCTTC
CASSPDSSNYGYTF
>.|TRBD2|TRBV29-1|TRBJ2-3
TGCAGCGTCGCGGGGGGCCGGGGGGATACGCAGTATTTT
CSVAGGRGDTQYF
>.|TRBD1|TRBV6-2/TRBV6-3|TRBJ2-5
TGTGCCAGCAGTGCCGGACAGGTTTGGGAGACCCAGTACTTC
CASSAGQVWETQYF
>.|.|TRBV12-5|TRBJ1-2
TGTGCTAGTGGTTTGGTATCGCGGGGCTACACCTTC
CASGLVSRGYTF
>.|TRBD1|TRBV6-5|TRBJ1-1
TGTGCCAGCAGTTCACCGGGACAGGGCGCTTTCTTT
CASSSPGQGAFF
>.|.|TRBV3-1/TRBV3-2|TRBJ1-5
TGTGCCAGCAGCCAAGGGAGAAACAGCAATCAGCCCCAGCATTTT
CASSQGRNSNQPQHF
>.|.|TRBV6-1|TRBJ2-7
TGTGCCAGCAGTGAAAGGGTGGGGCCCTGGGACGAGCAGTACTTC
CASSERVGPWDEQYF
>once|TRBD1|TRBV28|TRBJ1-5
TGTGCCAGCATCCCGACAGGGGGCGGGGATCAGCCCCAGCATTTT
CASIPTGGGDQPQHF
>.|.|TRBV6-5|TRBJ2-7
TGTGCCAGCGCCGGGAGCGAGGGGTACTTC
CASAGSEGYF
>.|TRBD1|TRBV7-2|TRBJ1-1
TGTGCCAGCAGCTTCCGGACAGGGGAAGTCACTGAAGCTTTCTTT
CASSFRTGEVTEAFF
>.|TRBD2|TRBV5-4|TRBJ2-7
TGTGCCTTCTACCCACGCGGGGGGGTTTCCTACGAGCAGTACTTC
CAFYPRGGVSYEQYF
>.|.|TRBV28|TRBJ2-7
TGTGCCAGCAGTTCGGGGGTCCTCAACTCCTACGAGCAGTACTTC
CASSSGVLNSYEQYF
>once|.|TRBV7-9|TRBJ1-2
TGTGCCAGCAGCTTAGTAGGCGGGGAGGTTACCTATGGCTACACCTTC
CASSLVGGEVTYGYTF
>.|.|TRBV9|TRBJ2-6
TGTGCCAGCAGCACGGGTTCCACCCACTCTGGGGCCAACGTCCTGACTTTC
CASSTGSTHSGANVLTF
>.|TRBD1|TRBV19|TRBJ2-7
TGTGCCAGTAGTATCAGGACAGGGGGACACGAGCAGTACTTC
CASSIRTGGHEQYF
>.|TRBD1|TRBV3-1/TRBV3-2|TRBJ1-5
TGTGCCAGCAGCCAGGGGACAGTATCGAATGGCCAGCCCCAGCATTTT
CASSQGTVSNGQPQHF
>.|TRBD1|TRBV2|TRBJ2-1
TGTGCCAGCAGTGCTGACAGGGGGCGTAGGGTCTTC
CASSADRGRRVF
>.|.|TRBV12-3/TRBV12-4|TRBJ1-4
TGTGCCAGCAGTCCCCAGGGTAATGAAAAACTGTTTTTT
CASSPQGNEKLFF
>.|.|TRBV2|TRBJ1-4
TGTGCCAGCAGTGACTGGGACACTGGAGTTAATGAAAAACTGTTTTTT
CASSDWDTGVNEKLFF
>.|TRBD2|TRBV2|TRBJ2-7
TGTGCCAGTCGCCTAGCGGGGGGGCCCTACGAGCAGTACTTC
CASRLAGGPYEQYF
>once|TRBD1|TRBV28|TRBJ2-7
TGTGCCAGCAGTGCACCCGGGACAGGGGTCTACGAGCAGTACTTC
CASSAPGTGVYEQYF
>.|.|TRBV7-9|TRBJ1-4
TGTGCCAGCAGCTTAGTCTACGACAGGCGAGCAACTAATGAAAAACTGTTTTTT
CASSLVYDRRATNEKLFF
>.|TRBD2|TRBV6-5|TRBJ2-1
TGTGCCAGCAGCAGTGCTCTAGCGGGGGGTGAGCAGTTCTTC
CASSSALAGGEQFF
>.|TRBD2|TRBV3-1/TRBV3-2|TRBJ2-1
TGTGCCAGCAGGCCCGGACTAGCGGGGCTCAATGAGCAGTTCTTC
CASRPGLAGLNEQFF
>.|TRBD2|TRBV6-5|TRBJ2-5
TGTGCCGGAACTAGCGGGGGGCAAGAGACCCAGTACTTC
CAGTSGGQETQYF
>.|TRBD1|TRBV5-4|TRBJ2-7
TGTGCCAGCAGCCGTCCGGGACAGAGTAGATACGAGCAGTACTTC
CASSRPGQSRYEQYF
>.|.|TRBV28|TRBJ1-5
TGTGCCAGCAATCAAGGTGGAGGTGGCAATCAGCCCCAGCATTTT
CASNQGGGGNQPQHF